The text below deals with one T cell receptor (beta chain). Data came from immunoSEQ multiplex PCR; TCRdb stores just in-frame clones and leaves some out. The sample contains some 31,000 clones, over 85% of which appear only once. On average about 92,000 T cells per donor were immunosequenced. This record belongs to a study of T cells in tuberculosis. Study-level background: The T cells targeted glucose monomycolate, a mycobacterial lipid, via CD1B.

Material for sequencing was PBMCs. This clonotype originated in a donor aged 10 to 29 with latent tuberculosis or without tuberculosis infection.

The CDR3 DNA reads as TGTGCCAGCAGCCAAACAGGGAGCGAGCAGTACTTC. It translates to CASSQTGSEQYF. The J gene is TRBJ2-7, the V gene TRBV28; the D gene is possibly TRBD1 (6 bases). The germline V and J ends were trimmed by 6 bases and 6 bases, with 12 bases remaining between them. CDR1 is MDHEN, CDR2 SYDVKM, per germline. The CDR3 has 12 amino acids.